This T cell receptor beta chain stems from a study of blood T cells in healthy people across ages (dated by TCRdb to 2015 to 2017). Notes on the research overall: In model experiments, roughly one uniquely barcoded TCR beta cDNA molecule per two T cells was captured by template switching. To avoid experimental bias, donors of different ages were spread randomly across the sequencing lanes. Two additional independent replicas of 1 million unique cDNA reads from the same blood draw were analyzed for two donors (one aged 18 to 29 and one aged 80 or older). Age-related changes in TCR beta repertoire diversity were measured in the study by deep sequencing normalized with unique cDNA molecular identifiers. The donors were split into four age groups: young (average approximately 16 years), middle-aged (around 40), aged (about 62) and long-lived (roughly 86).

The study at large found these results: Because the CMV infection status of the donors was unknown, age-related changes in expanded clonotypes may potentially have been confounded. Estimates of total diversity based on one million sequenced T cells were regarded as lower bounds and as underestimates. Observed TCR beta diversity per million T cells fell roughly linearly with age, and a significant reduction was already apparent by age around 39. Conclusive comparison of naive and antigen-experienced compartments was prevented by the profiling of bulk unsorted PBMCs. Observed TCR beta diversity correlated strongly with the percentage of naive T cells measured by flow cytometry. Compared with the aged group, the long-lived group had more naive CD4+ T cells, fewer expanded clones and increased TCR diversity, a pattern suggesting age selection.

Taken from the germline V gene, the CDR1 and CDR2 loops are MNHEY and SVGEGT. Its CDR3 holds 12 amino acids, cysteine through phenylalanine. Of the read, only the CDR3 DNA is kept; its 36 bases are in frame from base 1. Relative to germline, V is 2 bases shorter and J is 6 bases shorter, with 8 bases between their ends. Systemically healthy Caucasian individuals from Russia, 35 to 40 in total and aged about 6 to 100 years, were included as donors. Each donor gave 8 to 10 milliliters of peripheral blood, drawn into EDTA-treated Vacutainer tubes. Ficoll-Paque density-gradient centrifugation was used to isolate PBMCs, with at least 6.5 million per sample. Total RNA was extracted from PBMCs with Trizol reagent, with at least 5.5 micrograms obtained per sample. Naive CD45RAhigh/CD27high T cell percentages were measured by flow cytometry on a PBMC aliquot from every donor. Comment on this clonotype: This clone's antigen is unknown. Within one base of it there is no much larger clone, and no base qualities were kept.

Library method: 5' RACE. The data were produced on an Illumina HiSeq 2500. A second PCR of 7 to 11 cycles was run with a J-beta primer mix and a sample-barcoded 5' primer. Each TCR beta cDNA molecule received a unique molecular identifier from a template-switch 5' adaptor carrying 12 random nucleotides. At least 2.5 million CDR3-containing paired-end reads were obtained from each sample. First-strand cDNA was synthesized from all RNA with the Mint cDNA synthesis kit, primed by a TRBC-specific oligonucleotide. After uracil-DNA glycosylase treatment, a first 18-cycle PCR used universal primers M1SS and BC2_uni_R on all cDNA. On the study's bioinformatics: For normalization, 1 million high-quality reads, each with a distinct molecular identifier, were randomly selected from each sample. Reads with shared molecular identifiers were discarded instead of being binned into consensus sequences. MiTCR, with a Q25 quality threshold and the strictest error-elimination algorithm, was used for CDR3 identification, clonotype clustering and error correction. A nonparametric unseen species model with Euler transformation was used to estimate a lower bound on total TCR beta diversity. TCRdb itself trimmed the public reads at Q25 with fastp, ran MiXCR and retained productive beta chains. Identical CDR3 protein sequences are pooled into one entry, listed with their most common genes and DNA. The authors' filters were not applied to this entry. Counted in this sample were 1.5 million to 2 million distinct CDR3 sequences; just under 50% of them appeared once. The ten top clones hold 2.1% of the sample.

Here the chain combines TRBV6-2 or TRBV6-3 and TRBJ2-7, with an unclear D gene assignment. The material sequenced was blood. This clonotype was obtained from a woman aged 40 to 49 in good health. The CDR3 is CASSYGVGEQYF. Read as DNA, the sequence is TGTGCCAGCAGTTACGGGGTTGGCGAGCAGTACTTC.